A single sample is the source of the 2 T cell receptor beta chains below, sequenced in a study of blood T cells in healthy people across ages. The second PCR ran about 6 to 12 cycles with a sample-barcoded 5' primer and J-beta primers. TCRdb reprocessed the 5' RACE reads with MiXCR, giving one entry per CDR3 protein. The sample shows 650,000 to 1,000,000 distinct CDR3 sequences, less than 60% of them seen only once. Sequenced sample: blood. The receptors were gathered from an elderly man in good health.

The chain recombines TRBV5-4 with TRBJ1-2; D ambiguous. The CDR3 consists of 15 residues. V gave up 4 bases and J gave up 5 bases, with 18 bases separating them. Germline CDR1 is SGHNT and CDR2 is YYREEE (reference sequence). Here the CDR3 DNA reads TGTGCCAGCAGCCACCCCCGAGGAGATACATATGGCTACACCTTC. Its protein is CASSHPRGDTYGYTF.

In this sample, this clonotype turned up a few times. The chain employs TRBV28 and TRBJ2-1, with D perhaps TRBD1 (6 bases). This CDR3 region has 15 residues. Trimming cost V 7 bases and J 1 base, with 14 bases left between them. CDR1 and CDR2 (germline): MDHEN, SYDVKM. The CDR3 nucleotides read TGTGCCAGCATCTGGGTAGGGGGTTCCTACAATGAGCAGTTCTTC. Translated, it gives CASIWVGGSYNEQFF.